A single sample is the source of the 8 T cell receptor beta chains below, sequenced in a study of OX40 agonist ivuxolimab in advanced cancers. Libraries were prepared by immunoSEQ multiplex PCR; TCRdb keeps only in-frame clonotypes and omits some of them. The table lists 60,000 to 90,000 clones, around 90% of them singletons. The sample was CD4+ or CD8+ T cells sorted from blood, taken in a trial of the OX40 agonist ivuxolimab. The source is an adult with an advanced solid tumor such as melanoma, head and neck, liver or kidney cancer.

The V gene is TRBV5-8, the J gene TRBJ1-1, with D possibly matching TRBD1 (5 bases). Germline V lookup: CDR1 SGHTS, CDR2 YDEGEE. The CDR3 totals 15 residues. Deletions cut 2 bases from V and 0 bases from J, with 11 bases between. CDR3 sequence: CASSFGQIMNTEAFF. As DNA, the CDR3 is TGTGCCAGCAGCTTCGGACAAATCATGAACACTGAAGCTTTCTTT.

A single count supports this clone. The CDR3 region has the DNA TGTGCCTGGAGTGTACAGGGAAGCACAGATACGCAGTATTTT. The encoded protein is CAWSVQGSTDTQYF. The chain links TRBV30 to TRBJ2-3; D might be TRBD1 (6 bases). With 0 bases removed from V and 0 bases from J, the gap between germline ends came to 7 bases. CDR3 length equals 14 residues. The germline V gene has CDR1 GTSNPN and CDR2 SVGIG (reference sequence).

CDR3 coding DNA: TGTGCCATCAGTGAGGGGGACCCTGGATCTCGGAATGAGCAGTTCTTC. Amino acid sequence: CAISEGDPGSRNEQFF. The chain employs TRBV10-3 and TRBJ2-1; D might be TRBD1 or TRBD2, each matching 5 bases. CDR1 and CDR2 (germline): ENHRY, SYGVKD. V was trimmed by 2 bases and J by 7 bases, leaving 18 bases between them. The CDR3 covers 16 residues.

The V call is TRBV2, the J call TRBJ1-3; a weak D match, TRBD1 (5 bases). The germline CDR1 and CDR2 sequences are SNHLY and FYNNEI. Trimming cost V 7 bases and J 3 bases, with 10 bases left between them. The CDR3 contains 13 residues. This CDR3 reads CASTMGVGNTIYF. The DNA for the CDR3 is TGTGCCAGCACCATGGGGGTTGGAAACACCATATATTTT. Variable domain in full (rest from reference TRBV2 and TRBJ1-3): EPEVTQTPSHQVTQMGQEVILRCVPISNHLYFYWYRQILGQKVEFLVSFYNNEISEKSEIFDDQFSVERPDGSNFTLKIRSTKLEDSAMYFCASTMGVGNTIYFGEGSWLTVV.

The V call is TRBV15, the J call TRBJ2-7; D ambiguous. CDR3 length: 15 residues. Germline V gene data show CDR1 as LNHNV and CDR2 as YYDKDF (reference sequence). Deletions cut 5 bases from V and 3 bases from J, with 17 bases between. The CDR3 nucleotides read TGTGCCACCAGCGATACCTCGACATTCTTCTACGAGCAGTACTTC. Translating it yields CATSDTSTFFYEQYF.

The rearrangement joins TRBV10-3 to TRBJ1-4, with D hard to call. V lost 2 bases to trimming and J lost 0 bases, with 4 bases between them. Germline lookup yields CDR1 ENHRY and CDR2 SYGVKD. This CDR3 is 14 amino acids long. The CDR3 nucleotides read TGTGCCATCAGTGAGGGAGCAACTAATGAAAAACTGTTTTTT. This gives the protein CAISEGATNEKLFF.

The chain joins TRBV7-9 to TRBJ2-5; TRBD1 matches 7 bases. CDR1 is SEHNR and CDR2 is FQNEAQ in the germline V gene (reference sequence). The CDR3 contains 14 residues. J gave up 5 bases and V 5 bases, and 8 bases lay outside the gene matches. As DNA, the CDR3 is TGTGCCAGCAGCCGGGGCACAGGGGAGGAGACCCAGTACTTC. It translates to CASSRGTGEETQYF.

The V and J genes are TRBV28 and TRBJ2-3; 7 nucleotides align to TRBD2. Trimming took 6 bases from V and 2 from J; bases not matched to a gene: 17. The CDR3 has 18 residues. The germline gives CDR1 MDHEN, CDR2 SYDVKM. CDR3 sequence: CASRTFGLADTYTDTQYF. CDR3 nucleotides: TGTGCCAGCAGGACGTTTGGCCTAGCGGATACCTACACAGATACGCAGTATTTT.